This is a list of T cell receptor beta chains from one sample in a study of cytomegalovirus exposure and HLA in healthy donors. Produced via immunoSEQ multiplex PCR; TCRdb's table is partial and in-frame only. This sample has 150,000 to 200,000 clones, with around 80% found just once. The material sequenced was PBMCs. The receptors were gathered from a man aged 30 to 39 in good health and CMV-seronegative. Each CDR3 is given with its conserved first and last residue. Not all rows give a size; the values are once, few, many and, for expanded clones, a class.

v_call,clone_size,j_call,cdr3_aa
TRBV5-4,.,TRBJ2-1,CASSTPGLAERREQFF
TRBV2,.,TRBJ2-7,CASSGGTSGPTYEQYF
TRBV6-5,.,TRBJ1-6,CASRTTGLNSPLHF
TRBV15,.,TRBJ2-1,CATSTERESYNEQFF
TRBV7-9,.,TRBJ2-7,CASSIPSGRRPYEQYF
TRBV5-4,.,TRBJ1-1,CASSYSIKTGNTEAFF
TRBV29-1,once,TRBJ2-3,CSVEGQYTDTQYF
TRBV5-4,.,TRBJ1-1,CASSLVGVTDPMNTEAFF
TRBV9,.,TRBJ2-1,CASSVSFGYNEQFF
TRBV27,.,TRBJ1-6,CASRTGVGYNSPLHF
TRBV28,few,TRBJ2-1,CASRAREGFYNEQFF
TRBV5-1,.,TRBJ2-2,CASSWTGGTGELFF
TRBV14,.,TRBJ2-7,CASSHGLAGGWGEQYF
TRBV4-2,.,TRBJ2-1,CASRATSGSYNEQFF
TRBV10-3,.,TRBJ2-7,CAISEQLQGAGEQYF
TRBV5-4,.,TRBJ2-7,CASSPQGRLIHEQYF
TRBV5-1,.,TRBJ1-1,CASSLGEPHLGNTEAFF
TRBV9,.,TRBJ2-2,CASSVELAANTGELFF
TRBV5-1,.,TRBJ1-3,CASSLSGKSDSGNTIYF
TRBV14,.,TRBJ2-3,CASSQAPDRVLDTQYF
TRBV29-1,.,TRBJ2-7,CSVSPGQGGDTNEQYF
TRBV2,.,TRBJ2-7,CASRARLADKYEQYF
TRBV14,.,TRBJ2-7,CASSHWTQNIERQYF
TRBV25-1,.,TRBJ2-6,CASSEQARPSGANVLTF
TRBV10-3,.,TRBJ2-1,CAMESRGSHEQFF
TRBV5-4,.,TRBJ2-1,CASSPERLAVGDEQFF
TRBV6-5,.,TRBJ2-1,CASRRTSGSPGEQFF
TRBV2,.,TRBJ1-5,CASSVARANNQPQHF
TRBV28,.,TRBJ2-7,CASRLAGGSYEQYF
TRBV28,.,TRBJ2-7,CASSFGLDRDYYEQYF
TRBV19,.,TRBJ2-3,CASSIRGSGLAQYF
TRBV28,.,TRBJ2-7,CASSRTRLGQGASYEQYF
TRBV10-3,.,TRBJ2-6,CAISESSGANVLTF
TRBV7-6,.,TRBJ2-1,CASLNSGVSYNEQFF
TRBV5-1,.,TRBJ1-2,CASSFSANYGYTF
TRBV7-9,.,TRBJ1-1,CASSLRDSEAFF
TRBV20-1,.,TRBJ2-7,CSAVPTSEQYF
TRBV27,.,TRBJ2-3,CASSLSGGRAFTDTQYF
TRBV2,.,.,CASEDRSYEQYF
TRBV19,few,TRBJ2-7,CASSTLAGYEQYF
TRBV10-3,.,TRBJ2-1,CAISLQVAANNEQFF
TRBV18,.,TRBJ1-1,CASSPTGNTEAFF
TRBV11-3,.,TRBJ2-2,CASSLNSGKGNTGELFF
TRBV5-4,.,TRBJ2-7,CASSSSLLGREQYF
TRBV9,.,TRBJ2-1,CASSALAGGTEQFF
TRBV4-1,few,TRBJ1-1,CASSLTGFENTEAFF
TRBV9,.,TRBJ1-2,CASSVRGQPYGYTF
TRBV29-1,.,TRBJ2-1,CSCRLVTYNEQFF
TRBV9,.,TRBJ1-2,CASSLGQNAYGYTF
TRBV5-1,once,TRBJ1-4,CASSGTGTGRGEKLFF
TRBV6-5,.,TRBJ2-7,CASSYTTSAWYEQYF
TRBV18,.,TRBJ1-4,CASSPQQGAVEKLFF
TRBV6-6,.,TRBJ1-1,CASSYTENTEAFF
TRBV5-4,.,TRBJ1-1,CASSPPGQNTEAFF
TRBV7-9,once,TRBJ1-1,CASSRLGGATEAFF
TRBV9,.,TRBJ1-1,CASSGGDRAEAFF
TRBV27,.,TRBJ2-5,CASSGGTGGETQYF